The clone carrying this TCR beta chain has just a few counts. The sample belongs to a study of identical twins. Germline V CDR1 and CDR2: DFQATT, SNEGSKA (reference sequence). The CDR3 is 13 residues long. Trimming pared 3 bases from V and 3 bases from J, leaving 12 bases between. Via MiXCR, TCRdb re-called the 5' RACE reads, giving one row per CDR3 protein. Of some 440,000 distinct CDR3 sequences in the sample, around 24% were seen once. This sample was shared with a second study, whose subject was T cells expressing NK-cell markers.

The clonotype comes from a woman aged 18-29 years in good health. The material sequenced was CD4+ T cells sorted from blood. The chain combines TRBV20-1 with TRBJ2-7, with D maybe TRBD2 (6 bases). The CDR3 is CSASRGIRYEQYF. CDR3 in DNA: TGCAGTGCTAGTCGGGGGATCCGCTACGAGCAGTACTTC.